This T cell receptor beta chain was observed in a study of vaccination and CD4 T cells after COVID-19. Study details: Post-COVID draws came a median roughly 97 days after diagnosis (range 35 to 161). Spike peptides, overlapping and drawn from SARS-CoV-2, HCoV-NL63, HCoV-OC43 and HCoV-229E, were used to stimulate cells.

As for treatment: approximately 11-day PBMC culture with coronavirus spike peptide pools or control peptides (ViraFEST assay). After roughly ten days of culture, CD4+ T cells were negatively selected. To note about this clonotype: The antigen is undetermined.

The CDR3 length is 16 residues. Trimming cost V 2 bases and J 5 bases, with 14 bases left between them. CDR1 is SGHRS, CDR2 YFSETQ, per germline. An Oncomine TCR Beta short-read assay was used to sequence the DNA from cultured CD4+ T cells. TCRdb re-derived calls from the PCR reads in MiXCR, one entry per CDR3 protein. The data show about 13,000 distinct CDR3 sequences, 27% seen once. The rearrangement uses TRBV5-1 and TRBJ1-6; TRBD1 is a possible D gene (6 bases). Sequencing was performed on CD4+ T cells from blood, cultured in vitro, taken before SARS-CoV-2 vaccination. The sequence was collected from a human donor who received a COVID-19 vaccine. CDR3: CASSFGQPNDNSPLHF. In DNA, the CDR3 is TGCGCCAGCAGCTTCGGACAGCCAAATGATAATTCACCCCTCCACTTT.